This TCR beta chain was observed in a study of blood T cell repertoires in COVID-19. Study context: Spain, Italy and the United States supplied samples that represented acute and convalescent COVID-19.

Sequencing used immunoSEQ multiplex PCR; TCRdb keeps in-frame clones, though not all of them. This repertoire shows 150,000 or so clones, approximately 90% found once; its top ten account for about 2%. This CDR3 has 17 residues. CDR1 and CDR2 from the germline V gene are MNHEY and SMNVEV (reference sequence). The V segment lost 5 bases and the J segment 2 bases; nucleotides outside the gene matches: 13. This receptor was taken from a man aged 18 to 35 with acute or convalescent COVID-19. The chain is built from TRBV27 and TRBJ2-5; 8 bases align to TRBD1. The sequenced sample consisted of peripheral blood. The CDR3 DNA sequence: TGTGCCAGCAGTCCCTTCACAGGGGGGCTAGTTCAAGAGACCCAGTACTTC. This codes for CASSPFTGGLVQETQYF.